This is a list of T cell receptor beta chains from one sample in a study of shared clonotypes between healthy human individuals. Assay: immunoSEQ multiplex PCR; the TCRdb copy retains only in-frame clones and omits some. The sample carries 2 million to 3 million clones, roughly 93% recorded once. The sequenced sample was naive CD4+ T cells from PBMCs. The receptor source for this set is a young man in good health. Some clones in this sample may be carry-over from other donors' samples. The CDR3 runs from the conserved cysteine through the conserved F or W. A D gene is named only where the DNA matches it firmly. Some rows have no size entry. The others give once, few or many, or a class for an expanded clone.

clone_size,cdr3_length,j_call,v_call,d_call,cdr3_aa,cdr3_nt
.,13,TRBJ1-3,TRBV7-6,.,CASSLGTGNTIYF,TGTGCCAGCAGCTTAGGAACGGGCAACACCATATATTTT
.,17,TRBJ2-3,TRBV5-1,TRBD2,CASSPPAGLAGSDTQYF,TGCGCCAGCAGCCCACCGGCGGGCCTAGCGGGTTCAGATACGCAGTATTTT
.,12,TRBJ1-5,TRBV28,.,CASSLPGRPQHF,TGTGCCAGCAGCCTACCCGGTCGGCCCCAGCATTTT
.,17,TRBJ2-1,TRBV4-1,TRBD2,CASSRTSGVSSYNEQFF,TGCGCCAGCAGCCGGACTAGCGGGGTCAGCTCCTACAATGAGCAGTTCTTC
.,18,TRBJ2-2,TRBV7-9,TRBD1,CASSFRGQGAVKAGELFF,TGTGCCAGCAGCTTTCGCGGACAGGGGGCTGTCAAGGCCGGGGAGCTGTTTTTT
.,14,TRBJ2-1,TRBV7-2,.,CASSLGPFGSEQFF,TGTGCCAGCAGCTTAGGTCCTTTCGGCTCTGAGCAGTTCTTC
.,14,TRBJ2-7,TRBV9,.,CASSVDQGPYEQYF,TGTGCCAGCAGCGTAGACCAGGGCCCTTACGAGCAGTACTTC
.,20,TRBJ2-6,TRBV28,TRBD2,CASSPLGLSVGHSGANVLTF,TGTGCCAGCAGCCCCCTGGGACTAAGTGTCGGTCACTCTGGGGCCAACGTCCTGACTTTC
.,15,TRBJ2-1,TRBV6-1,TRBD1,CASSSGTGWMNEQFF,TGTGCCAGCAGCTCCGGGACAGGGTGGATGAATGAGCAGTTCTTC
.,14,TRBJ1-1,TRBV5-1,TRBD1,CASSAGQGATEAFF,TGCGCCAGCAGCGCGGGACAGGGGGCTACTGAAGCTTTCTTT
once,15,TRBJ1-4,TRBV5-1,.,CASSLYDSFKEKLFF,TGCGCCAGCAGCTTATACGACAGTTTTAAGGAAAAACTGTTTTTT
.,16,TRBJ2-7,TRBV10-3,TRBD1,CAISESPRTGIHEQYF,TGTGCCATCAGTGAGTCGCCCAGGACAGGGATCCACGAGCAGTACTTC
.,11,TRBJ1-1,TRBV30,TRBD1,CAWGTGGEAFF,TGTGCCTGGGGGACAGGGGGGGAAGCTTTCTTT
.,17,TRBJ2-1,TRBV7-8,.,CASSPTIFGSSYNEQFF,TGTGCCAGCAGCCCGACAATATTTGGAAGCTCCTACAATGAGCAGTTCTTC
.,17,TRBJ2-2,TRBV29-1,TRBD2,CSVRTGTSGSMSGELFF,TGCAGCGTTCGCACCGGGACTAGCGGGAGTATGTCCGGGGAGCTGTTTTTT
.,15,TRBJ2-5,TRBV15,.,CATSLQGRYQETQYF,TGTGCCACCAGCCTACAGGGACGTTACCAAGAGACCCAGTACTTC
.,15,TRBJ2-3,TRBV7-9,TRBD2,CASSTTSGRTDTQYF,TGTGCCAGCAGCACGACTAGCGGACGCACAGATACGCAGTATTTT
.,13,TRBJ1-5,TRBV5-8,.,CASSLMRSQPQHF,TGTGCCAGCAGCCTGATGAGGAGTCAGCCCCAGCATTTT
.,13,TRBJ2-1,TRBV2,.,CASSSGTFYEQFF,TGTGCCAGCAGTTCGGGGACTTTTTATGAGCAGTTCTTC
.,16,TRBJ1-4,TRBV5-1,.,CASAPRQTAHNEKLFF,TGCGCCAGTGCACCGAGACAGACAGCTCATAATGAAAAACTGTTTTTT
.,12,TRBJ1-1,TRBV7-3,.,CASSLTPPVLIF,TGTGCCAGCAGCTTAACGCCTCCCGTTTTAATCTTT
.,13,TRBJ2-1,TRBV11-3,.,CASSAPPYNEQFF,TGTGCCAGCAGCGCTCCCCCCTACAATGAGCAGTTCTTC
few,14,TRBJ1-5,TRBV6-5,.,CASSLGRENQPQHF,TGTGCCAGCAGTTTAGGACGGGAGAATCAGCCCCAGCATTTT
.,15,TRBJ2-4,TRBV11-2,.,CASSDTLPAKNIQYF,TGTGCCAGCAGCGATACTTTACCAGCCAAAAACATTCAGTACTTC
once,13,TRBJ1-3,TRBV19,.,CASGALWGNTIYF,TGTGCCAGTGGGGCTTTGTGGGGAAACACCATATATTTT
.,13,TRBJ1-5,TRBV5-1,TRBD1,CASRDRVDQPQHF,TGCGCCAGCAGGGACAGGGTGGACCAGCCCCAGCATTTT
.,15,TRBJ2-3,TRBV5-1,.,CASSLNPGSTDTQYF,TGCGCCAGCAGCTTGAATCCAGGGTCCACAGATACGCAGTATTTT
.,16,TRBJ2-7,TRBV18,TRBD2,CASSLNDPGLAPEQYF,TGTGCCAGCTCACTGAATGACCCGGGACTAGCGCCCGAGCAGTACTTC
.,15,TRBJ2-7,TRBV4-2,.,CASSQDHRVLNEQYF,TGTGCCAGCAGCCAAGATCACAGGGTCTTGAACGAGCAGTACTTC
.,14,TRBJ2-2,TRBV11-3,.,CASSLRNLTGELFF,TGTGCCAGCAGCTTGCGAAATCTCACCGGGGAGCTGTTTTTT
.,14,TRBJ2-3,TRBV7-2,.,CASSALGTTDTQYF,TGTGCCAGCAGTGCTCTCGGGACCACAGATACGCAGTATTTT
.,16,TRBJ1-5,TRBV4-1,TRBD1,CASSQSTGNIGQPQHF,TGCGCCAGCAGCCAGTCGACAGGGAATATTGGTCAGCCCCAGCATTTT
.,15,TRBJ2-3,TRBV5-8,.,CASSLVKKRRDTQYF,TGTGCCAGCAGCTTGGTAAAGAAGCGGAGGGATACGCAGTATTTT
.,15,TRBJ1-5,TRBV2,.,CASRLADSSNQPQHF,TGTGCCAGCAGACTAGCCGACAGTAGCAATCAGCCCCAGCATTTT
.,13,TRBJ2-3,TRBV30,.,CACRNTGADTQYF,TGTGCCTGTCGCAACACTGGCGCAGATACGCAGTATTTT
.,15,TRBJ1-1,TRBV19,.,CASSMGGHRNTEAFF,TGTGCCAGTAGTATGGGGGGACACCGGAACACTGAAGCTTTCTTT
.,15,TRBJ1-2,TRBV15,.,CATSRDPGAPGGYTF,TGTGCCACCAGCAGAGACCCGGGTGCCCCCGGTGGCTACACCTTC
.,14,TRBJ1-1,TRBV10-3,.,CAISEFQGNTEAFF,TGTGCCATCAGTGAGTTCCAGGGAAACACTGAAGCTTTCTTT
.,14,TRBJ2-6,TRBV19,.,CASSSRSGANVLTF,TGTGCCAGTAGTAGTCGATCTGGGGCCAACGTCCTGACTTTC
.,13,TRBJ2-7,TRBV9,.,CASSASRVSEQYF,TGTGCCAGCAGCGCGTCCCGGGTTAGCGAGCAGTACTTC
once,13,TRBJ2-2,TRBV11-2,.,CASSLVLTGELFF,TGTGCCAGCAGCTTAGTACTTACCGGGGAGCTGTTTTTT
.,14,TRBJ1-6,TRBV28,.,CASSLNFAGSPLHF,TGTGCCAGCAGTTTAAATTTTGCGGGTTCACCCCTCCACTTT
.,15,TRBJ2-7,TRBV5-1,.,CASSTGGGGLYEQYF,TGCGCCAGCAGCACTGGCGGGGGCGGTTTGTACGAGCAGTACTTC
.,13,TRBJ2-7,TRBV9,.,CASSEGPTGEQYF,TGTGCCAGCAGCGAGGGACCCACAGGCGAGCAGTACTTC
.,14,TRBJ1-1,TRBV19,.,CASSPRVRAIEAFF,TGTGCCAGTAGTCCCCGTGTGAGGGCGATTGAAGCTTTCTTT
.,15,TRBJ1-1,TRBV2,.,CASSYTLPVNTEAFF,TGTGCCAGCAGCTACACTCTACCAGTGAACACTGAAGCTTTCTTT
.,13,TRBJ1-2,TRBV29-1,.,CSVDGFRGGGYTF,TGCAGCGTTGACGGATTCAGGGGTGGCGGCTACACCTTC
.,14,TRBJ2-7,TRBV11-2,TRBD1,CASSQGRTGDEQYF,TGTGCCAGCAGCCAAGGGAGGACAGGGGACGAGCAGTACTTC
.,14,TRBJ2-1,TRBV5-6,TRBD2,CATTGTSGYNEQFF,TGTGCCACTACCGGGACTAGCGGCTACAATGAGCAGTTCTTC
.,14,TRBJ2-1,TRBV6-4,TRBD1,CASSKQGAKNEQFF,TGTGCCAGCAGTAAGCAGGGGGCTAAAAATGAGCAGTTCTTC
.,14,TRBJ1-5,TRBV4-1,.,CASSQAGLIQPQHF,TGCGCCAGCAGCCAAGCGGGCCTTATCCAGCCCCAGCATTTT
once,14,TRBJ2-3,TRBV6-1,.,CASRPGEQTDTQYF,TGTGCCAGCAGGCCAGGAGAACAAACAGATACGCAGTATTTT
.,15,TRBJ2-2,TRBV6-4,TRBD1,CASSEGTGNTGELFF,TGTGCCAGCAGTGAAGGGACAGGGAACACCGGGGAGCTGTTTTTT
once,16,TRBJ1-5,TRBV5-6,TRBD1,CASSLGTGGRNQPQHF,TGTGCCAGCAGCTTGGGGACAGGGGGCCGGAATCAGCCCCAGCATTTT
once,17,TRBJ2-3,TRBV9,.,CASSTHPRHTGTDTQYF,TGTGCCAGCAGCACCCACCCTAGACATACTGGCACAGATACGCAGTATTTT
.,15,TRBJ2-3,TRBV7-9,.,CASSWDTPSTDTQYF,TGTGCCAGCAGCTGGGACACGCCTAGCACAGATACGCAGTATTTT